A single sample is the source of the 5 T cell receptor beta chains below, sequenced in a study of Ad26.COV2.S vaccination and SARS-CoV-2 variants. The table came from immunoSEQ multiplex PCR; TCRdb's copy has only in-frame clones and leaves some out. This table has about 440,000 clones, around nine tenths appearing once. Treatment meaning: about 20 received Ad26.COV2.S at low or high dose, single or two shots; several received placebo; per-sample allocation not given. Collection of samples fell on day 63 after the first vaccine or placebo injection. The starting material was peripheral blood, obtained in a trial of Ad26.COV2.S vaccine versus placebo. The receptors here all came from a person aged 18 to 65 who received the Ad26.COV2.S COVID-19 vaccine or a placebo.

This clone has a handful of counts. The chain is built from TRBV6-6 and TRBJ1-2; 7 bases line up with TRBD1. Germline assignment: CDR1 MNHNY and CDR2 SVGAGI (reference sequence). The CDR3 spans 17 residues. V lost 5 bases, J lost 0 bases, and 12 bases stayed unmatched. The CDR3 DNA follows: TGTGCCAGCAGTCGTCCTATGGACAGGACCCCTAACTATGGCTACACCTTC. It yields the protein CASSRPMDRTPNYGYTF.

V gene TRBV5-1 combines with J gene TRBJ2-7, with D perhaps TRBD2 (5 bases). Germline CDR1 is SGHRS and CDR2 is YFSETQ. V shed 3 bases and J shed 3 bases, with 16 bases lying between them. The CDR3 has 15 residues. The CDR3 nucleotides read TGCGCCAGCAGCTCCGAGCCGGGGAAGAGCTACGAGCAGTACTTC. It is translated as CASSSEPGKSYEQYF.

The CDR3 protein is CASSSYPSGFEQFF. DNA for the CDR3: TGTGCCAGCAGCTCCTACCCTAGCGGCTTTGAGCAGTTCTTC. This chain uses TRBV7-2 with TRBJ2-1; the match to TRBD2 covers 7 bases. The CDR3 has 14 residues. Germline V CDR1 and CDR2: SGHTA, FQGNSA. Unmatched junction bases numbered 9, after V lost 4 bases and J lost 9 bases.

This chain uses TRBV28 with TRBJ1-5; D gene uncertain. The CDR3 covers 16 residues. Looked up from germline, CDR1 is MDHEN and CDR2 is SYDVKM. The V end was cut by 6 bases, the J end by 2 bases, with 17 bases between. The CDR3 region is CASSSPGPNGNQPQHF. In DNA, the CDR3 is TGTGCCAGCAGCTCCCCTGGCCCGAACGGCAATCAGCCCCAGCATTTT.

The gene calls are TRBV12-3 or TRBV12-4 and TRBJ2-1, with unresolved D. The CDR3 spans 13 residues. V was cut by 4 bases and J by 7 bases, with 11 bases left in between. The CDR3 protein is CASSSGSRNEQFF. Here the CDR3 DNA reads TGTGCCAGCAGTTCCGGGTCGCGGAATGAGCAGTTCTTC.